These 11 T cell receptor beta chains were sequenced from one sample in a study of OX40 agonist ivuxolimab in advanced cancers. Repertoires were generated with immunoSEQ multiplex PCR, while TCRdb's copy carries only in-frame clones and drops some. There are some 45,000 clones in the sample; approximately 80% occur only once, and around 2.5% lies in the top ten. The sequenced sample was CD4+ or CD8+ T cells sorted from blood, obtained in a trial of the OX40 agonist ivuxolimab. The receptors here all came from an adult with an advanced solid tumor such as melanoma, head and neck, liver or kidney cancer.

The rearrangement uses TRBV18 and TRBJ1-1; D gene unclear. Trimming stripped 3 bases from V and 5 bases from J, with 7 bases between. CDR3 length: 12 amino acids. CDR1 is KGHSH, CDR2 LQKENI, per germline. Written as DNA, the CDR3 is TGTGCCAGCTCACCCTCTCAAACTGAAGCTTTCTTT. Translation gives CASSPSQTEAFF. Full variable domain (rest looked up from reference TRBV18 and TRBJ1-1): NAGVMQNPRHLVRRRGQEARLRCSPMKGHSHVYWYRQLPEEGLKFMVYLQKENIIDESGMPKERFSAEFPKEGPSILRIQQVVRGDSAAYFCASSPSQTEAFFGQGTRLTVV.

The chain couples TRBV4-1 to TRBJ2-7; D could derive from TRBD1 or TRBD2 (6 bases each). The CDR3 is 15 amino acids. V lost 2 bases, J lost 0 bases, and 11 bases lay in between. CDR1 and CDR2 (germline): MGHRA, YSYEKL. The CDR3 here is CASSQTRDTSYEQYF. In DNA, the CDR3 is TGCGCCAGCAGCCAAACGCGGGACACCTCCTACGAGCAGTACTTC.

This chain joins TRBV5-1 and TRBJ2-1, with TRBD1 as a possible D gene (6 bases). Per the germline V gene, CDR1 is SGHRS and CDR2 is YFSETQ. V was cut by 4 bases and J by 10 bases, with 15 bases left in between. The CDR3 consists of 13 residues. The CDR3: CASSAATGTEQFF. The CDR3 DNA is TGCGCCAGCAGCGCCGCTACCGGGACAGAGCAGTTCTTC.

CDR3 residues: CASSGPKSSPFEGANVLTF. The CDR3 coding sequence is TGTGCCAGCAGCGGCCCCAAGTCCAGTCCTTTTGAGGGGGCCAACGTCCTGACTTTC. This chain links TRBV9 with TRBJ2-6; D unclear. V was clipped by 3 bases and J by 4 bases, with 23 bases between them. The CDR3 covers 19 residues. Germline-derived CDR1 and CDR2 are SGDLS and YYNGEE.

The J gene is TRBJ2-3, the V gene TRBV9; TRBD2 matches at 7 bases. Germline V CDR1 and CDR2: SGDLS, YYNGEE. V lost 0 bases and J lost 5; bases outside the gene matches: 6. The CDR3 has 15 residues. This CDR3 is CASSVAGRELDTQYF. DNA for the CDR3: TGTGCCAGCAGCGTAGCTGGGCGGGAGTTAGATACGCAGTATTTT.

V gene TRBV7-9 combines with J gene TRBJ1-4, with TRBD1 matching 7 bases. The CDR3 is made up of 16 amino acids. The germline V gene encodes CDR1 SEHNR and CDR2 FQNEAQ (reference sequence). Trimming took 0 bases from V and 8 from J; bases not matched to a gene: 9. DNA for the CDR3: TGTGCCAGCAGCTTAGCCCCGACAGGGTCCGGGGAAAAACTGTTTTTT. Translated: CASSLAPTGSGEKLFF.

The chain recombines TRBV5-6 with TRBJ2-7; 8 bases match TRBD1. The germline V gene has CDR1 SGHDT and CDR2 YYEEEE. The CDR3 is made up of 15 amino acids. The J segment lost 5 bases and the V segment lost 2 bases, leaving 9 bases of the junction unmatched. CDR3 loop: CASSLGQGAGHEQYF. The DNA for the CDR3 is TGTGCCAGCAGCTTAGGGCAGGGGGCAGGCCACGAGCAGTACTTC.

The chain links TRBV7-9 to TRBJ2-7, with a weak D call TRBD1 (5 bases). This CDR3 has 14 amino acids. Germline V gives CDR1 SEHNR, CDR2 FQNEAQ (reference sequence). Between the trimmed V and J ends, which lost 5 bases and 4 bases, there was a span of 15 bases. CDR3 bases: TGTGCCAGCAGCCCCCCTAGGGGTGCTTACGAGCAGTACTTC. Translated: CASSPPRGAYEQYF. The entire variable domain, with the rest obtained from reference TRBV7-9 and TRBJ2-7, is as follows: DTGVSQNPRHKITKRGQNVTFRCDPISEHNRLYWYRQTLGQGPEFLTYFQNEAQLEKSRLLSDRFSAERPKGSFSTLEIQRTEQGDSAMYLCASSPPRGAYEQYFGPGTRLTVT.

The J gene is TRBJ1-1, the V gene TRBV29-1; no clear D. The V end lost 7 bases, the J end lost 0 bases, and 12 bases lay between the germline ends. CDR3 size: 13 residues. Looked up from germline, CDR1 is SQVTM and CDR2 is ANQGSEA. This chain's CDR3 is CSARTVMNTEAFF. CDR3 DNA sequence: TGCAGCGCTCGGACGGTAATGAACACTGAAGCTTTCTTT.

The rearrangement links TRBV19 to TRBJ1-5; D unresolved. The CDR3 has 13 amino acids. Germline CDR1 and CDR2: LNHDA and SQIVND (reference sequence). Deletions cut 2 bases from V and 5 bases from J, with 7 bases between. The CDR3 nucleotides are TGTGCCAGTAGTATAAAGAGAGATCAGCCCCAGCATTTT. Protein: CASSIKRDQPQHF.

The table lists this clone with a few counts. The rearrangement links TRBV30 to TRBJ1-5; D unresolved. Looked up from germline, CDR1 is GTSNPN and CDR2 is SVGIG (reference sequence). The CDR3 totals 14 residues. Trimming pared 3 bases from V and 2 bases from J, leaving 11 bases between. CDR3 nucleotide sequence: TGTGCCTGGAGCCCCCTCCGAGGCAATCAGCCCCAGCATTTT. This codes for CAWSPLRGNQPQHF. Using reference TRBV30 and TRBJ1-5 for the parts outside the CDR3, the full variable domain is SQTIHQWPATLVQPVGSPLSLECTVEGTSNPNLYWYRQAAGRGLQLLFYSVGIGQISSEVPQNLSASRPQDRQFILSSKKLLLSDSGFYLCAWSPLRGNQPQHFGDGTRLSIL.